This is a list of T cell receptor beta chains from one sample in a study of T-cell memory formation after mild COVID-19. TCRdb itself ran the 5' RACE reads through MiXCR, one entry per CDR3 protein. The table records about 180,000 distinct CDR3 sequences, roughly 20% of them present only once. Sequenced material: PBMCs or a T cell subset sorted from them (not recorded which). These TCRs come from a man aged 18 to 30 who had mild COVID-19 (a few samples of this study predate the infection). Cell type and time point are not known. CDR3s include the opening cysteine and the closing phenylalanine or tryptophan. A D gene is named only where the DNA matches it firmly. Rows give clone size only sometimes, using once, few, many, or a class for an expanded clone.

D: NA; V: TRBV3-1; size: NA; J: TRBJ1-4; CDR3: CASSQLRRDEKLFF; DNA: TGTGCCAGCAGCCAGCTAAGAAGGGATGAAAAACTGTTTTTT
D: NA; V: TRBV10-1; size: NA; J: TRBJ2-5; CDR3: CASSESRGQETQYF; DNA: TGCGCCAGCAGTGAGTCAAGGGGGCAAGAGACCCAGTACTTC
D: NA; V: TRBV5-1; size: NA; J: TRBJ2-2; CDR3: CASSLGTPESGELFF; DNA: TGCGCCAGCAGCTTGGGAACGCCGGAGAGCGGGGAGCTGTTTTTT
D: NA; V: TRBV12-3/TRBV12-4; size: many; J: TRBJ1-3; CDR3: CASSFGSSSGNTIYF; DNA: TGTGCCAGCAGTTTTGGCAGTAGCTCTGGAAACACCATATATTTT
D: NA; V: TRBV6-6; size: few; J: TRBJ1-2; CDR3: CASSYSIGSGSNYGYTF; DNA: TGTGCCAGCAGTTACTCGATTGGCTCAGGAAGCAACTATGGCTACACCTTC
D: TRBD1; V: TRBV20-1; size: NA; J: TRBJ1-6; CDR3: CSARDISDRGNSPLHF; DNA: TGCAGTGCTAGAGATATATCGGACAGGGGTAATTCACCCCTCCACTTT
D: NA; V: TRBV2; size: NA; J: TRBJ2-2; CDR3: CASSDRGYTGELFF; DNA: TGTGCCAGCAGTGATAGAGGGTACACCGGGGAGCTGTTTTTT
D: NA; V: TRBV5-1; size: NA; J: TRBJ2-3; CDR3: CASSLTGNQDTQYF; DNA: TGCGCCAGCAGCTTGACCGGGAACCAAGATACGCAGTATTTT
D: NA; V: TRBV9; size: few; J: TRBJ1-6; CDR3: CASSLSSSYNSPLHF; DNA: TGTGCCAGCAGCCTCTCGAGCTCCTATAATTCACCCCTCCACTTT
D: NA; V: TRBV5-1; size: NA; J: TRBJ1-2; CDR3: CASSDPPSNYGYTF; DNA: TGCGCCAGCAGTGATCCGCCGTCGAACTATGGCTACACCTTC
D: NA; V: TRBV10-3; size: NA; J: TRBJ2-7; CDR3: CAIGQVVSSYEQYF; DNA: TGTGCCATCGGACAAGTAGTGAGCTCCTACGAGCAGTACTTC
D: TRBD2; V: TRBV12-3/TRBV12-4; size: NA; J: TRBJ2-3; CDR3: CASSSPRGGDTQYF; DNA: TGTGCCAGCAGTTCCCCTCGCGGGGGGGATACGCAGTATTTT
D: NA; V: TRBV7-2; size: NA; J: TRBJ1-1; CDR3: CASSFDSSEAFF; DNA: TGTGCCAGCAGCTTTGACAGCAGTGAAGCTTTCTTT
D: NA; V: TRBV11-2; size: few; J: TRBJ1-6; CDR3: CASSLDGWGSPLHF; DNA: TGTGCCAGCAGCTTAGACGGGTGGGGATCACCCCTCCACTTT
D: NA; V: TRBV19; size: NA; J: TRBJ2-5; CDR3: CASSSSLETQYF; DNA: TGTGCCAGTAGTTCTAGTCTGGAGACCCAGTACTTC
D: NA; V: TRBV28; size: NA; J: TRBJ1-2; CDR3: CASSFFGYTF; DNA: TGTGCCAGCAGTTTTTTTGGCTACACCTTC
D: TRBD1; V: TRBV20-1; size: many; J: TRBJ1-1; CDR3: CSASQGQPTEAFF; DNA: TGCAGTGCTAGCCAGGGACAGCCGACTGAAGCTTTCTTT
D: TRBD2; V: TRBV28; size: few; J: TRBJ2-2; CDR3: CASSLGGMAGELFF; DNA: TGTGCCAGCAGTTTGGGGGGGATGGCCGGGGAGCTGTTTTTT
D: NA; V: TRBV27; size: NA; J: TRBJ1-1; CDR3: CASSFHGPLGKVAFF; DNA: TGTGCCAGCAGTTTCCACGGTCCCCTGGGTAAGGTAGCTTTCTTT
D: NA; V: TRBV20-1; size: NA; J: TRBJ2-7; CDR3: CSAALHGIHEQYF; DNA: TGCAGTGCCGCCCTCCATGGAATCCACGAGCAGTACTTC
D: NA; V: TRBV20-1; size: few; J: TRBJ2-1; CDR3: CSARPSRPSSYNEQFF; DNA: TGCAGTGCTAGACCCTCGCGGCCGAGCTCCTACAATGAGCAGTTCTTC
D: NA; V: TRBV6-1; size: NA; J: TRBJ1-1; CDR3: CASSDYRAGEAFF; DNA: TGTGCCAGCAGTGATTACAGGGCCGGTGAAGCTTTCTTT
D: NA; V: TRBV6-6; size: NA; J: TRBJ1-5; CDR3: CASIRDAGSNQPQHF; DNA: TGTGCCAGCATTCGGGACGCAGGGAGCAATCAGCCCCAGCATTTT
D: TRBD2; V: TRBV28; size: NA; J: TRBJ2-1; CDR3: CATRGDLQTIHEQFF; DNA: TGTGCCACTCGGGGGGACTTACAAACAATCCATGAGCAGTTCTTC
D: NA; V: TRBV18; size: many; J: TRBJ2-2; CDR3: CASSPFDPMNTGELFF; DNA: TGTGCCAGCTCCCCTTTTGACCCCATGAACACCGGGGAGCTGTTTTTT
D: NA; V: TRBV7-9; size: many; J: TRBJ1-1; CDR3: CASSLEGGTEAFF; DNA: TGTGCCAGCAGCTTGGAAGGGGGCACTGAAGCTTTCTTT
D: NA; V: TRBV20-1; size: NA; J: TRBJ2-3; CDR3: CSARHSSLTDTQYF; DNA: TGCAGTGCTAGGCATAGCAGCCTCACAGATACGCAGTATTTT
D: NA; V: TRBV29-1; size: NA; J: TRBJ1-2; CDR3: CSVEDVGTSNYGYTF; DNA: TGCAGCGTTGAAGACGTCGGGACGTCTAACTATGGCTACACCTTC
D: NA; V: TRBV4-3; size: NA; J: TRBJ2-4; CDR3: CASSQDFSPRDIQYF; DNA: TGCGCCAGCAGCCAAGACTTCTCTCCACGGGACATTCAGTACTTC
D: NA; V: TRBV6-5; size: NA; J: TRBJ1-2; CDR3: CASSSAYGYTF; DNA: TGTGCCAGCAGCTCAGCCTATGGCTACACCTTC
D: NA; V: TRBV6-6; size: NA; J: TRBJ1-1; CDR3: CASSYRPQGRSTEAFF; DNA: TGTGCCAGCAGTTACCGCCCGCAGGGCCGGTCGACTGAAGCTTTCTTT
D: NA; V: TRBV6-2/TRBV6-3; size: few; J: TRBJ2-2; CDR3: CASSNRETGELFF; DNA: TGTGCCAGCAGTAACAGAGAGACCGGGGAGCTGTTTTTT
D: NA; V: TRBV7-2; size: many; J: TRBJ1-1; CDR3: CASSSTGVLNTEAFF; DNA: TGTGCCAGCAGCTCGACCGGGGTTCTGAACACTGAAGCTTTCTTT
D: TRBD1; V: TRBV7-9; size: few; J: TRBJ1-5; CDR3: CASRQGRDQPQHF; DNA: TGTGCCAGCCGACAGGGGAGGGATCAGCCCCAGCATTTT